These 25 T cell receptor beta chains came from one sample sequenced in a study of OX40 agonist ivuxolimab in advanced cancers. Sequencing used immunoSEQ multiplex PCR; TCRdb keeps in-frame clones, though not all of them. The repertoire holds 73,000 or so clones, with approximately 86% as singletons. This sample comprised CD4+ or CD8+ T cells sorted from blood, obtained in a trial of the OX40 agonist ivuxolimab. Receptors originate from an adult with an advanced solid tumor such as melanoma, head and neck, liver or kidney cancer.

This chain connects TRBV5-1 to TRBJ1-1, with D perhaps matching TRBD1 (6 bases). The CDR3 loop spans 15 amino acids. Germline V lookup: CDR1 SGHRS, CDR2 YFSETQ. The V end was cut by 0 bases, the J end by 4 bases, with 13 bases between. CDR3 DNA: TGCGCCAGCAGCTTGGAAGTCACAGGGAGCACTGAAGCTTTCTTT. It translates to CASSLEVTGSTEAFF.

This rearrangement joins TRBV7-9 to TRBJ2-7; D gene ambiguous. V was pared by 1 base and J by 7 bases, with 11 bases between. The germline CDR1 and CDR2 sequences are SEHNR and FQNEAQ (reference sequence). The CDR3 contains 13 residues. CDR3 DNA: TGTGCCAGCAGCTTAGTCACGGTGGGGGAGCAGTACTTC. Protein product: CASSLVTVGEQYF.

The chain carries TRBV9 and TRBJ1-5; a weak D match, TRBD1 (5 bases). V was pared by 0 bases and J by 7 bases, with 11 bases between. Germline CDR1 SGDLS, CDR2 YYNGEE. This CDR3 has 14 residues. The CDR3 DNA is TGTGCCAGCAGCGTAGATCAGGGTCCCCAGCCCCAGCATTTT. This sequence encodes CASSVDQGPQPQHF. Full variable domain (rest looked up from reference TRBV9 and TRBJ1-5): DSGVTQTPKHLITATGQRVTLRCSPRSGDLSVYWYQQSLDQGLQFLIQYYNGEERAKGNILERFSAQQFPDLHSELNLSSLELGDSALYFCASSVDQGPQPQHFGDGTRLSIL.

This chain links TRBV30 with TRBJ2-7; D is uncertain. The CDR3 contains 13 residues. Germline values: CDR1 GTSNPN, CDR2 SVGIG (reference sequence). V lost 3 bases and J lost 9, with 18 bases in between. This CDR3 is CAWRKPGVAGQYF. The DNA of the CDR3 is TGTGCCTGGAGGAAACCTGGAGTTGCCGGGCAGTACTTC.

CDR3 region: CASSEGQHRETQYF. The CDR3 DNA is TGCGCCAGCAGTGAGGGACAGCACAGGGAGACCCAGTACTTC. The gene calls are TRBV10-2 and TRBJ2-5, with a tentative D call TRBD1 (6 bases). The length of the CDR3 is 14 residues. The ends were cut back, 2 bases at V and 5 bases at J, with 12 bases in the middle. Per the germline V gene, CDR1 is WSHSY and CDR2 is SAAADI.

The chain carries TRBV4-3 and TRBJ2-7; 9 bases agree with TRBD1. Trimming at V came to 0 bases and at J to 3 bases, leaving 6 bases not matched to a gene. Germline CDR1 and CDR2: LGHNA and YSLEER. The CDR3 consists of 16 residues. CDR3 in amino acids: CASSQDLGTGYYEQYF. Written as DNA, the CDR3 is TGCGCCAGCAGCCAAGATTTAGGGACAGGGTACTACGAGCAGTACTTC.

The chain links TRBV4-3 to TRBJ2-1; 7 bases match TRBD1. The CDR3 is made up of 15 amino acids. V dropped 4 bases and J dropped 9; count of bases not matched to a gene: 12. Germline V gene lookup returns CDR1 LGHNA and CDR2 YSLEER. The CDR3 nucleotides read TGCGCCAGCAGCCGAGACAGGGAGCCTTTCATTGAGCAGTTCTTC. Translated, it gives CASSRDREPFIEQFF.

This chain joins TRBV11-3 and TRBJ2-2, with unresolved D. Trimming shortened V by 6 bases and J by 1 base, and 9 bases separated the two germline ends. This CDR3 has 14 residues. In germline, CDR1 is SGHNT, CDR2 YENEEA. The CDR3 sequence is CASSPGGNTGELFF. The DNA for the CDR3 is TGTGCCAGCAGTCCCGGCGGGAACACCGGGGAGCTGTTTTTT. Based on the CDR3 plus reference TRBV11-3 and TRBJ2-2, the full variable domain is EAGVVQSPRYKIIEKKQPVAFWCNPISGHNTLYWYLQNLGQGPELLIRYENEEAVDDSQLPKDRFSAERLKGVDSTLKIQPAELGDSAVYLCASSPGGNTGELFFGEGSRLTVL.

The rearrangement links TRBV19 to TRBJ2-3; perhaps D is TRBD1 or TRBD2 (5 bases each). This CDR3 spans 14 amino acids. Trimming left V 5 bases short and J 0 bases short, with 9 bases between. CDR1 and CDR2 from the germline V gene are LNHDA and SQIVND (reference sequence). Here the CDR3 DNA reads TGTGCCAGTAGTCCTAGGGACAGCACAGATACGCAGTATTTT. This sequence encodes CASSPRDSTDTQYF.

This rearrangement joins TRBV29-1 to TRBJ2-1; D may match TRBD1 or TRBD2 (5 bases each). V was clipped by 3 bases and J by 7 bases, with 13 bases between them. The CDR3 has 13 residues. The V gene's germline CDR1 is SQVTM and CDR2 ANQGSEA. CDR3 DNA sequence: TGCAGCGTTGACCGGGGACCCTCTAATGAGCAGTTCTTC. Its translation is CSVDRGPSNEQFF.

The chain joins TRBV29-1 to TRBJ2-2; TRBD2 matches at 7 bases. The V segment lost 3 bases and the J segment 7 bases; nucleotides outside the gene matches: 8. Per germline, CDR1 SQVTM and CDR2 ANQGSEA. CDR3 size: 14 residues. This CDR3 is CSVDGGKAGGELFF. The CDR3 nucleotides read TGCAGCGTTGACGGGGGGAAAGCTGGCGGGGAGCTGTTTTTT.

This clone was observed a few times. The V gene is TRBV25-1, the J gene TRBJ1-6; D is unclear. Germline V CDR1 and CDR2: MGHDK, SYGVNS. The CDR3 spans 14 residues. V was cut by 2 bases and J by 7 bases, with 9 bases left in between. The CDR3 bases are TGTGCCAGCAGTGAAGGAGGGTACAATTCACCCCTCCACTTT. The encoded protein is CASSEGGYNSPLHF.

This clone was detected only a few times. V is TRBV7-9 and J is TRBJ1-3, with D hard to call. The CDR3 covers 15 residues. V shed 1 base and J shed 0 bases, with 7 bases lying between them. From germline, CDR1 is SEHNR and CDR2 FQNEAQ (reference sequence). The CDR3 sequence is CASSLDGTSGNTIYF. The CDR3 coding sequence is TGTGCCAGCAGCTTAGATGGAACCTCTGGAAACACCATATATTTT.

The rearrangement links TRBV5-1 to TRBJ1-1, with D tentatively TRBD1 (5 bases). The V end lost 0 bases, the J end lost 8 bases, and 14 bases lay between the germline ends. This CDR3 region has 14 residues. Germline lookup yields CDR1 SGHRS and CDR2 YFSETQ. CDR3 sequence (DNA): TGCGCCAGCAGCTTGGTTGTGGGGCCGCCGGAAGCTTTCTTT. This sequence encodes CASSLVVGPPEAFF. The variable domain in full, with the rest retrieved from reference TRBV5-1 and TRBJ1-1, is KAGVTQTPRYLIKTRGQQVTLSCSPISGHRSVSWYQQTPGQGLQFLFEYFSETQRNKGNFPGRFSGRQFSNSRSEMNVSTLELGDSALYLCASSLVVGPPEAFFGQGTRLTVV.

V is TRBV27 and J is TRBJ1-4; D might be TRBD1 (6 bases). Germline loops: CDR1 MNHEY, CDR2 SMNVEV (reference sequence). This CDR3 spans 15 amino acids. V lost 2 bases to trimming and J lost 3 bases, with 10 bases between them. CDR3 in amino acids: CASSLVYRANEKLFF. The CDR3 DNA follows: TGTGCCAGCAGTTTAGTTTACAGGGCTAATGAAAAACTGTTTTTT.

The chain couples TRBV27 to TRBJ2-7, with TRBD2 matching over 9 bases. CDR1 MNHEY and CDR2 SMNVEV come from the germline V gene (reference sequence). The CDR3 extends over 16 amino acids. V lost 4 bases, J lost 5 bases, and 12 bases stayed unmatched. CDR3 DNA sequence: TGTGCCAGCAGTTCCTCGGGCGGGGGGGAAAGGCACGAGCAGTACTTC. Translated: CASSSSGGGERHEQYF.

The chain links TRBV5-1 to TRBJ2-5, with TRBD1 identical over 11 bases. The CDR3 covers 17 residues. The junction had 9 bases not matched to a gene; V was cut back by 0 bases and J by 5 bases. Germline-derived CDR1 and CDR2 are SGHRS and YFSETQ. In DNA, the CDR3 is TGCGCCAGCAGCTTGGGTGGAGGACAGGGGGCGCGGGAGACCCAGTACTTC. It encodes CASSLGGGQGARETQYF.

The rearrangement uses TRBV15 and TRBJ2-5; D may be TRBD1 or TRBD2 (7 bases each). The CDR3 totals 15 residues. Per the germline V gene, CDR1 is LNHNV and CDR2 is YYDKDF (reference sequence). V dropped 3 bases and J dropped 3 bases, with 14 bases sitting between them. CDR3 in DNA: TGTGCCACCAGCAGCATGCAGGGGGGGAAAGAGACCCAGTACTTC. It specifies CATSSMQGGKETQYF.

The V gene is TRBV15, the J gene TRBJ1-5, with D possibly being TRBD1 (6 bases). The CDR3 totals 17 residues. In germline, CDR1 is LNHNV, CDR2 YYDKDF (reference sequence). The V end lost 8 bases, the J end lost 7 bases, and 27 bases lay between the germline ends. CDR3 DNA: TGTGCCACCTCGGGAGGGTTTACGGACAGATTTGGACAGCCCCAGCATTTT. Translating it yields CATSGGFTDRFGQPQHF.

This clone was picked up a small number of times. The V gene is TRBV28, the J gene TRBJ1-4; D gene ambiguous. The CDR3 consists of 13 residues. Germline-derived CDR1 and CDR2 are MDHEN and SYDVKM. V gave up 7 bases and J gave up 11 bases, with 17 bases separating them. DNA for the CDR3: TGTGCCAGCACCTCCCCCCCGGGTTTCAAACTGTTTTTT. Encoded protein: CASTSPPGFKLFF. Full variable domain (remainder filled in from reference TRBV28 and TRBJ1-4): DVKVTQSSRYLVKRTGEKVFLECVQDMDHENMFWYRQDPGLGLRLIYFSYDVKMKEKGDIPEGYSVSREKKERFSLILESASTNQTSMYLCASTSPPGFKLFFGSGTQLSVL.

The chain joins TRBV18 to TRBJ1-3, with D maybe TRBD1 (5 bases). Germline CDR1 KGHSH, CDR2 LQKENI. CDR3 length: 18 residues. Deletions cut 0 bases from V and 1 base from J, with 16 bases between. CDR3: CASSPPGTGVGSGNTIYF. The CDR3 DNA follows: TGTGCCAGCTCACCACCGGGAACAGGCGTGGGATCTGGAAACACCATATATTTT.

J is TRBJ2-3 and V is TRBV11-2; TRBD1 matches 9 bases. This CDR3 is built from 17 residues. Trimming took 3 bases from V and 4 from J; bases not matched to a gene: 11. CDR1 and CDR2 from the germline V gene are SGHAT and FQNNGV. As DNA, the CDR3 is TGTGCCAGCAGCTTCAGTTCCGGGACAGGGTTGCCAGATACGCAGTATTTT. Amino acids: CASSFSSGTGLPDTQYF.

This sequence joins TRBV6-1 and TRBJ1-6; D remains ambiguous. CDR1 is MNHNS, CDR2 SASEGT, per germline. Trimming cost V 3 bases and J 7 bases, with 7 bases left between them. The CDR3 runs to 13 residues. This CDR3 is CASSDGANSPLHF. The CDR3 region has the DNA TGTGCCAGCAGTGATGGTGCGAATTCACCCCTCCACTTT.

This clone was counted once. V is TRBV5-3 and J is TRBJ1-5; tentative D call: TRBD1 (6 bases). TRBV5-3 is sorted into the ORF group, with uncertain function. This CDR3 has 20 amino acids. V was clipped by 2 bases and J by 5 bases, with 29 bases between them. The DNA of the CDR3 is TGTGCCAGAAGCTTAATGTCGAGGGACATAAACCTCGGGGGATATCAGCCCCAGCATTTT. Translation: CARSLMSRDINLGGYQPQHF.

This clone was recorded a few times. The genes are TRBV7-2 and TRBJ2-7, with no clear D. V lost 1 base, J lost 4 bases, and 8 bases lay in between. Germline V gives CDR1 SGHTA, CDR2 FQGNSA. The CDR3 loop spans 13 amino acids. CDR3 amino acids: CASSLGVKYEQYF. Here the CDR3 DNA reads TGTGCCAGCAGCTTAGGGGTAAAGTACGAGCAGTACTTC.